This T cell receptor beta chain was captured by sequencing in a study of blood T cell repertoires in COVID-19. Authors' analysis steps: The assay estimated nucleated cells by amplifying reference gene primers. Profiled with immunoSEQ multiplex PCR; TCRdb holds only in-frame clones, not every one. V and J calls and clone size are copied from that table; D and trimming were computed from the DNA. The sample has about 50,000 clones, about 85% seen once; the top ten hold approximately 3%. Enrolled through a virtual design, the participants were between about 18 and 89 years of age and came from under 25 US areas. Grouping used clinical history reported by participants in a survey and questionnaire. Donors in Cohort 3 who had recovered were those with two negative PCRs, healthcare professional clearance, or resolution of their symptoms. Germline V gene data show CDR1 as MNHEY and CDR2 as SVGAGI. The CDR3 runs 13 residues. Trimming removed 9 bases from V and 1 base from J, with 12 bases in between.

V and J are TRBV6-5 and TRBJ1-1, with D maybe TRBD1 (6 bases). Source material: PBMCs or T cells enriched from blood (not recorded which). The clonotype was recovered from a woman aged 50 to 60 who had recovered from COVID-19. CDR3 coding DNA: TGTGCCAGTCAGGGGTATGGGAACACTGAAGCTTTCTTT. Amino acids: CASQGYGNTEAFF.